The 32 T cell receptor beta chains below come from one sample, sequenced in a study of identical twins. TCRdb used MiXCR to reprocess the 5' RACE reads, holding one entry per CDR3 protein. The data contain a few hundred thousand distinct CDR3 sequences, just under 10% of them singletons. The data were also submitted as part of a second study, on yellow fever vaccine responses in identical twins.

Sequencing was carried out using PBMCs. These receptors all stem from a woman between 18 and 29 years old in good health.

Ten or more counts support this clonotype. The rearrangement links TRBV20-1 to TRBJ2-5, with D perhaps matching TRBD2 (6 bases). The V gene's germline CDR1 is DFQATT and CDR2 SNEGSKA (reference sequence). The CDR3 has 10 amino acids. The ends were cut back, 5 bases at V and 5 bases at J, with 6 bases in the middle. DNA for the CDR3: TGCAGTGCTGGGGGGGAGACCCAGTACTTC. This gives the protein CSAGGETQYF.

J is TRBJ2-1 and V is TRBV9, with 8 bases that match TRBD1. After removal of 3 bases from V and 12 bases from J, the junction contained 5 bases not matched to a gene. This CDR3 spans 12 amino acids. CDR1 is SGDLS and CDR2 is YYNGEE in the germline V gene. CDR3 protein: CASSGQGAMQFF. The CDR3 DNA reads as TGTGCCAGCAGCGGTCAGGGGGCCATGCAGTTCTTC.

This clonotype was recorded many times. The rearrangement uses TRBV12-3 or TRBV12-4 and TRBJ2-3; 9 positions match TRBD2. The CDR3 sequence is 15 residues long. V shed 5 bases and J 6 bases; nucleotides not matched to a gene: 9. The CDR3 here is CASSQTGTSLDTQYF. In DNA, the CDR3 is TGTGCCAGCAGTCAAACTGGGACTAGCCTGGATACGCAGTATTTT.

In the case of this clonotype: A read error may be the cause here, since a much bigger clone is one base away. No conserved phenylalanine or tryptophan ends this CDR3, so it is likely a read error. It is unclear where the CDR3 begins or ends on the DNA, so no DNA is shown, and the CDR3 is as TCRdb lists it. The V gene is TRBV21-1, the J gene TRBJ2-4. TRBV21-1 is noted as a pseudogene. The CDR3 adds up to 12 amino acids, both ends counted. This chain's CDR3 is CASCNKGSRIRS.

This clonotype was found many times. V usage is TRBV5-1 and J usage is TRBJ2-3; D gene ambiguous. The CDR3 extends over 15 amino acids. V was trimmed by 0 bases and J by 2 bases, leaving 10 bases between them. The V gene's germline CDR1 is SGHRS and CDR2 YFSETQ. The CDR3 DNA reads TGCGCCAGCAGCTTGGCCCCGTCAATCACAGATACGCAGTATTTT. Translated: CASSLAPSITDTQYF. Supplemented by reference TRBV5-1 and TRBJ2-3, the full variable domain reads KAGVTQTPRYLIKTRGQQVTLSCSPISGHRSVSWYQQTPGQGLQFLFEYFSETQRNKGNFPGRFSGRQFSNSRSEMNVSTLELGDSALYLCASSLAPSITDTQYFGPGTRLTVL.

A few counts support this clonotype. V usage is TRBV7-2 and J usage is TRBJ2-5, with D unresolved. CDR1 is SGHTA and CDR2 is FQGNSA in the germline V gene. The CDR3 runs 15 residues. V was clipped by 1 base and J by 0 bases, with 9 bases between them. The DNA of the CDR3 is TGTGCCAGCAGCTTAGATGGGCGGTACCAAGAGACCCAGTACTTC. Amino acid sequence: CASSLDGRYQETQYF.

This clonotype came up many times. One junction end disagrees with the germline gene, perhaps due to a read error. The gene calls are TRBV5-1 and TRBJ2-3; 11 bases are a match to TRBD2. Germline CDR1 reads SGHRS; CDR2 reads YFSETQ. The CDR3 sequence is 15 residues long. CDR3 nucleotide sequence: TGTGCCAGCAGTTTAGCGGGGGGGTCCACAGATACGCAGTATTTT. This codes for CASSLAGGSTDTQYF.

This clonotype appeared many times. The chain recombines TRBV4-1 with TRBJ2-4; 8 bases are a match to TRBD1. The CDR3 consists of 15 residues. Per the germline V gene, CDR1 is MGHRA and CDR2 is YSYEKL. Germline trimming cut 1 base from V and 5 bases from J; bases unmatched to any gene: 4. The CDR3: CASSQVGTGENIQYF. CDR3 in DNA: TGCGCCAGCAGCCAAGTGGGGACAGGAGAAAACATTCAGTACTTC.

The genes are TRBV7-6 and TRBJ2-7; D ambiguous. The germline V and J ends were trimmed by 5 bases and 0 bases, with 11 bases remaining between them. Germline CDR1 reads SGHVS; CDR2 reads FNYEAQ. The CDR3 runs to 14 residues. The CDR3 coding sequence is TGTGCCAGCAGCAGCTACAGTGACTCCTACGAGCAGTACTTC. Its protein is CASSSYSDSYEQYF.

The chain has TRBV6-2 or TRBV6-3 and TRBJ1-5; 8 bases match TRBD1. The CDR3 extends over 15 amino acids. CDR1 and CDR2 from the germline V gene are MNHEY and SVGEGT. Trimming removed 4 bases from V and 3 bases from J; junction bases left unmatched: 5. CDR3 sequence: CASSWGQAYNQPQHF. The CDR3 region has the DNA TGTGCCAGCAGTTGGGGACAGGCGTACAATCAGCCCCAGCATTTT.

This clonotype was observed many times. CDR3 DNA sequence: TGTGCCAGCCGTCTGGCGGGAGGAAATTACAATGAGCAGTTCTTC. Its protein is CASRLAGGNYNEQFF. The chain joins TRBV7-9 to TRBJ2-1; TRBD2 matches at 8 bases. Trimming took 8 bases from V and 4 from J; bases not matched to a gene: 10. The V gene's germline CDR1 is SEHNR and CDR2 FQNEAQ (reference sequence). The CDR3 length is 15 residues.

The rearrangement links TRBV20-1 to TRBJ2-1; D gene ambiguous. CDR1 and CDR2 from the germline V gene are DFQATT and SNEGSKA (reference sequence). The CDR3 sequence is 12 residues long. Trimming left V 0 bases short and J 6 bases short, with 6 bases between. CDR3 loop: CSAREWRNEQFF. In DNA, the CDR3 is TGCAGTGCTAGAGAATGGCGCAATGAGCAGTTCTTC.

This clonotype has at least ten counts. The rearrangement joins TRBV7-3 to TRBJ2-1; a weak D match, TRBD2 (5 bases). CDR3 size: 13 residues. Trimming cost V 3 bases and J 6 bases, with 9 bases left between them. Germline loops: CDR1 SGHTA, CDR2 FQGTGA. CDR3 amino acids: CASSFAGPNEQFF. CDR3 coding DNA: TGTGCCAGCAGCTTCGCGGGTCCCAATGAGCAGTTCTTC.

The chain carries TRBV13 and TRBJ2-3; the D gene is possibly TRBD2 (6 bases). Germline CDR1 reads PRHDT; CDR2 reads FYEKMQ (reference sequence). The CDR3 spans 15 residues. V was trimmed by 6 bases and J by 5 bases, leaving 18 bases between them. In DNA form, the CDR3 reads TGTGCCAGCAGTCTCGGGGAGGAACTCAGAGATACGCAGTATTTT. Residues: CASSLGEELRDTQYF. Together with reference TRBV13 and TRBJ2-3, the CDR3 gives the full variable domain: AAGVIQSPRHLIKEKRETATLKCYPIPRHDTVYWYQQGPGQDPQFLISFYEKMQSDKGSIPDRFSAQQFSDYHSELNMSSLELGDSALYFCASSLGEELRDTQYFGPGTRLTVL.

The chain has TRBV25-1 and TRBJ2-5, with 8 positions matching TRBD1. J lost 4 bases, V lost 4 bases, and 5 bases had no gene match. The V gene's germline CDR1 is MGHDK and CDR2 SYGVNS. The CDR3 is made up of 14 amino acids. The CDR3 protein is CASSANGQGETQYF. DNA of the CDR3: TGTGCCAGCAGTGCCAATGGACAGGGAGAGACCCAGTACTTC.

This clonotype was found a few times. CDR3 coding DNA: TGTGCCAGCAGGATAACCGGGACAGGGGCCTATGGCTACACCTTC. It yields the protein CASRITGTGAYGYTF. The J gene is TRBJ1-2, the V gene TRBV6-2 or TRBV6-3; 10 bases fit TRBD1. With 6 bases clipped from V and 4 bases from J, the junction kept 8 bases outside the gene matches. CDR3 length equals 15 residues. Germline V gene sequence: CDR1 MNHEY, CDR2 SVGEGT.

This clonotype was counted at least ten times. The chain employs TRBV20-1 and TRBJ2-1; 7 bases are a match to TRBD1. The CDR3 has 13 amino acids. Trimming at V came to 3 bases and at J to 9 bases, leaving 8 bases not matched to a gene. Germline V gene lookup returns CDR1 DFQATT and CDR2 SNEGSKA (reference sequence). CDR3 in DNA: TGCAGTGCTAGGGCGACAGGGCTGGGTGAGCAGTTCTTC. Encoded protein: CSARATGLGEQFF.

The table lists this clonotype with many counts. The gene calls are TRBV20-1 and TRBJ2-7; D is undetermined. CDR3 length equals 15 residues. Trimming left V 0 bases short and J 1 base short, with 13 bases between. Germline lookup yields CDR1 DFQATT and CDR2 SNEGSKA (reference sequence). This CDR3 reads CSARDFLTGSYEQYF. The CDR3 nucleotides read TGCAGTGCTAGAGATTTCCTTACCGGATCCTACGAGCAGTACTTC.

This clonotype was detected a few times. The chain is built from TRBV7-2 and TRBJ2-5; no definite D call. Germline lookup yields CDR1 SGHTA and CDR2 FQGNSA. The CDR3 sequence is 14 residues long. The V and J ends lost 1 base and 1 base respectively, with 7 bases between them. The chain's CDR3 is CASSLEWSQETQYF. In nucleotides, the CDR3 is TGTGCCAGCAGCTTAGAATGGTCCCAAGAGACCCAGTACTTC. The variable domain in full, with the rest retrieved from reference TRBV7-2 and TRBJ2-5, is GAGVSQSPSNKVTEKGKDVELRCDPISGHTALYWYRQSLGQGLEFLIYFQGNSAPDKSGLPSDRFSAERTGGSVSTLTIQRTQQEDSAVYLCASSLEWSQETQYFGPGTRLLVL.

J is TRBJ2-1 and V is TRBV7-9; 7 bases align to TRBD2. V was pared by 2 bases and J by 0 bases, with 4 bases of the junction left unmatched. This CDR3 is built from 16 residues. Germline CDR1 is SEHNR and CDR2 is FQNEAQ (reference sequence). CDR3 nucleotide sequence: TGTGCCAGCAGCTTAAGGGGCGGGAGCTCCTACAATGAGCAGTTCTTC. Amino acids: CASSLRGGSSYNEQFF. Full variable domain (missing parts from reference TRBV7-9 and TRBJ2-1): DTGVSQNPRHKITKRGQNVTFRCDPISEHNRLYWYRQTLGQGPEFLTYFQNEAQLEKSRLLSDRFSAERPKGSFSTLEIQRTEQGDSAMYLCASSLRGGSSYNEQFFGPGTRLTVL.

There are many counts of this clonotype. The chain is built from TRBV25-1 and TRBJ1-6, with D possibly TRBD1 on 6 matching bases. CDR1 MGHDK and CDR2 SYGVNS come from the germline V gene. V was pared by 6 bases and J by 0 bases, with 6 bases between. The CDR3 runs to 14 residues. DNA of the CDR3: TGTGCCAGCAGACAGGGCTCCTATAATTCACCCCTCCACTTT. Amino acid sequence: CASRQGSYNSPLHF.

This clonotype showed up many times. The chain links TRBV7-2 to TRBJ2-3; weak D call: TRBD1 (6 bases). This CDR3 has 16 residues. V was shortened by 1 base and J by 3 bases, with 14 bases between the two germline ends. The germline V gene has CDR1 SGHTA and CDR2 FQGNSA. CDR3 loop: CASSLVGGARTDTQYF. In DNA form, the CDR3 reads TGTGCCAGCAGCTTAGTTGGGGGCGCAAGGACAGATACGCAGTATTTT.

This clonotype was counted a few times. The chain carries TRBV29-1 and TRBJ1-2, with D uncertain. The CDR3 extends over 12 amino acids. With 2 bases removed from V and 1 base from J, the gap between germline ends came to 5 bases. Germline values: CDR1 SQVTM, CDR2 ANQGSEA. This CDR3 is CSVEQDNYGYTF. In nucleotides, the CDR3 is TGCAGCGTTGAACAGGATAACTATGGCTACACCTTC. Based on the CDR3 plus reference TRBV29-1 and TRBJ1-2, the full variable domain is SAVISQKPSRDICQRGTSLTIQCQVDSQVTMMFWYRQQPGQSLTLIATANQGSEATYESGFVIDKFPISRPNLTFSTLTVSNMSPEDSSIYLCSVEQDNYGYTFGSGTRLTVV.

There are many counts of this clonotype. The rearrangement uses TRBV3-1 and TRBJ2-7, with TRBD1 matching 10 bases. V was pared by 4 bases and J by 6 bases, with 3 bases of the junction left unmatched. CDR1 is LGHDT, CDR2 YNNKEL, per germline (reference sequence). This CDR3 is 13 amino acids long. In nucleotides, the CDR3 is TGTGCCAGCAGCCCCGGACAGGGGGGCGAGCAGTACTTC. The encoded protein is CASSPGQGGEQYF.

In DNA form, the CDR3 reads TGTGCCAGCAGTTTCAGGACTAGCGGGAGGATCGACGAGCAGTACTTC. It specifies CASSFRTSGRIDEQYF. The chain employs TRBV12-3 or TRBV12-4 and TRBJ2-7; TRBD2 matches at 14 bases. Unmatched junction bases numbered 6, after V lost 3 bases and J lost 5 bases. The CDR3 is 16 residues long.

V and J are TRBV7-9 and TRBJ1-6; maybe TRBD1 (5 bases). Germline V gene sequence: CDR1 SEHNR, CDR2 FQNEAQ (reference sequence). Trimming cost V 3 bases and J 12 bases, with 9 bases left between them. The CDR3 has 12 residues. CDR3 in amino acids: CASSFRDQPLHF. In nucleotides, the CDR3 is TGTGCCAGCAGCTTTAGGGACCAACCCCTCCACTTT.

This clonotype appeared a few times. This chain joins TRBV5-6 and TRBJ2-7, with D maybe TRBD1 (5 bases). The CDR3 loop spans 15 amino acids. The germline CDR1 and CDR2 sequences are SGHDT and YYEEEE. V dropped 0 bases and J dropped 4 bases, with 14 bases sitting between them. The CDR3 sequence: CASSLGGRAGYEQYF. The CDR3 nucleotides read TGTGCCAGCAGCTTGGGGGGCAGGGCAGGATACGAGCAGTACTTC.

In this sample, this clonotype turned up a few times. The rearrangement links TRBV11-2 to TRBJ2-7; no definite D call. The germline V and J ends were trimmed by 5 bases and 1 base, with 9 bases remaining between them. CDR1 and CDR2 from the germline V gene are SGHAT and FQNNGV. This CDR3 comprises 13 residues. DNA of the CDR3: TGTGCCAGCAGCGTAGGGATTTCCTACGAGCAGTACTTC. Translated: CASSVGISYEQYF.

In its sample, this clonotype was seen many times. The chain carries TRBV5-1 and TRBJ1-1; TRBD1 is a possible D gene (5 bases). The V gene lost 0 bases and the J gene lost 0 bases, with 9 bases spanning the gap. Germline values: CDR1 SGHRS, CDR2 YFSETQ. The CDR3 extends over 15 amino acids. CDR3 sequence: CASSLGPGLNTEAFF. CDR3 DNA sequence: TGCGCCAGCAGCTTGGGGCCAGGGTTGAACACTGAAGCTTTCTTT. The full variable domain, completed using reference TRBV5-1 and TRBJ1-1, is KAGVTQTPRYLIKTRGQQVTLSCSPISGHRSVSWYQQTPGQGLQFLFEYFSETQRNKGNFPGRFSGRQFSNSRSEMNVSTLELGDSALYLCASSLGPGLNTEAFFGQGTRLTVV.

The genes are TRBV15 and TRBJ2-1; 8 nucleotides agree with TRBD2. The junction had 2 bases not matched to a gene; V was cut back by 1 base and J by 3 bases. The CDR3 sequence is 15 residues long. Looked up from germline, CDR1 is LNHNV and CDR2 is YYDKDF (reference sequence). The CDR3 reads CATSRVAGNYNEQFF. CDR3 nucleotides: TGTGCCACCAGCAGAGTAGCGGGAAACTACAATGAGCAGTTCTTC. The variable domain in full, completed from reference TRBV15 and TRBJ2-1, reads DAMVIQNPRYQVTQFGKPVTLSCSQTLNHNVMYWYQQKSSQAPKLLFHYYDKDFNNEADTPDNFQSRRPNTSFCFLDIRSPGLGDTAMYLCATSRVAGNYNEQFFGPGTRLTVL.

The chain uses TRBV7-8 and TRBJ1-5; 10 bases fit TRBD1. The trim removed 5 bases at V and 4 bases at J, leaving 8 bases unmatched. The germline V gene encodes CDR1 SGHVS and CDR2 FQNEAQ. This CDR3 contains 16 residues. The CDR3 here is CASSPRDRGGNQPQHF. The CDR3 coding sequence is TGTGCCAGCAGCCCCCGGGACAGGGGTGGTAATCAGCCCCAGCATTTT.

Ten or more counts support this clonotype. This chain connects TRBV5-1 to TRBJ1-2; D unclear. The CDR3 runs 12 residues. Trimming cost V 4 bases and J 2 bases, with 6 bases left between them. Germline CDR1 is SGHRS and CDR2 is YFSETQ. CDR3 in amino acids: CASSNENYGYTF. As DNA, the CDR3 is TGCGCCAGCAGCAACGAGAACTATGGCTACACCTTC.